This TCR beta chain was documented in a study of technical replicates of blood from a few donors. The trim removed 2 bases at V and 4 bases at J, leaving 9 bases unmatched. The CDR3 is 19 residues long. Germline V gene sequence: CDR1 SGDLS, CDR2 YYNGEE. Sequenced by immunoSEQ multiplex PCR; TCRdb stores in-frame clones only, minus some. The sample records around 72,000 clones, almost 99% being singletons. This clone was seen once. The receptor was derived from a human donor in good health. The chain is built from TRBV9 and TRBJ2-1, with 16 bases lining up with TRBD2. Material: T cells isolated from PBMCs. CDR3 in DNA: TGTGCCAGCAGCGTCCCCGGGACTAGCGGGAGGGTCGGATACAATGAGCAGTTCTTC. Translated: CASSVPGTSGRVGYNEQFF.